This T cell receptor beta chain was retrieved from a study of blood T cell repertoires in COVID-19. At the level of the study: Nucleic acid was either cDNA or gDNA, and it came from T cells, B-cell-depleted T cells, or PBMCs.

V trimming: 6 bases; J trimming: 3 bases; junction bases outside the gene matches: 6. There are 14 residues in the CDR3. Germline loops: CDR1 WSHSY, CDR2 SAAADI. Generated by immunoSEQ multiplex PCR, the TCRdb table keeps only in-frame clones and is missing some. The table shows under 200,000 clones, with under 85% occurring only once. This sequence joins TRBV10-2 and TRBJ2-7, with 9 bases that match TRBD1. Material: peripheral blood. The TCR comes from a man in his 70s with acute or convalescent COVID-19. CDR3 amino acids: CASRLTGGDYEQYF. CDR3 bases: TGCGCCAGCAGACTGACAGGGGGGGACTACGAGCAGTACTTC.